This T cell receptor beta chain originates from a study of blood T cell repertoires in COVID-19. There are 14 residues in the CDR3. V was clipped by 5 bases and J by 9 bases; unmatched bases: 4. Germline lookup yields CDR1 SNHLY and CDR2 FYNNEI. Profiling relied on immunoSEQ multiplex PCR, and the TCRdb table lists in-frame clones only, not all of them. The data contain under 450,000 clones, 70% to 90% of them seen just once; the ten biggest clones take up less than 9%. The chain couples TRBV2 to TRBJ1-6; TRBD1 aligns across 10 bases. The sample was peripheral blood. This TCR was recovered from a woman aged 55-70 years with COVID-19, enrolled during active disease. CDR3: CASSRGQGSSPLHF. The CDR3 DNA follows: TGTGCCAGCAGTAGGGGACAGGGGAGTTCACCCCTCCACTTT.